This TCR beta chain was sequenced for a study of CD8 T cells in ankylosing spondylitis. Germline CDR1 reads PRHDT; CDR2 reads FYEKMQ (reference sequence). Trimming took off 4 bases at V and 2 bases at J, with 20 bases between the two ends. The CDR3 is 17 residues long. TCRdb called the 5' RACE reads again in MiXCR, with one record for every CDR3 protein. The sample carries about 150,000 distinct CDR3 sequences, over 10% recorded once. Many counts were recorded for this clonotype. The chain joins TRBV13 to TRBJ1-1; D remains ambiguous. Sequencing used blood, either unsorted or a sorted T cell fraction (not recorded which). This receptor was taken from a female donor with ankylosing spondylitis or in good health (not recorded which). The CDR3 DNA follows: TGTGCCAGCAGCTCTGCGCAAACCGGGATTTCCAACACTGAAGCTTTCTTT. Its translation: CASSSAQTGISNTEAFF.